This T cell receptor (beta chain) was identified in a study of T cell changes during pregnancy in multiple sclerosis. This clone was counted a single time. Trimming took off 0 bases at V and 5 bases at J, with 8 bases between the two ends. Germline V gene data show CDR1 as SGHRS and CDR2 as YFSETQ. The length of the CDR3 is 13 residues. Generated by immunoSEQ multiplex PCR, the TCRdb table keeps only in-frame clones and is missing some. The data show 80,000 to 130,000 clones, 85% to 95% seen once. This chain connects TRBV5-1 to TRBJ1-1; D possibly corresponds to TRBD1 (5 bases). The sample consisted of peripheral blood, taken before pregnancy. This receptor was identified in a female donor with multiple sclerosis, enrolled in a pregnancy study. CDR3: CASSLDAGTEAFF. The CDR3 region has the DNA TGCGCCAGCAGCTTGGATGCAGGGACTGAAGCTTTCTTT.